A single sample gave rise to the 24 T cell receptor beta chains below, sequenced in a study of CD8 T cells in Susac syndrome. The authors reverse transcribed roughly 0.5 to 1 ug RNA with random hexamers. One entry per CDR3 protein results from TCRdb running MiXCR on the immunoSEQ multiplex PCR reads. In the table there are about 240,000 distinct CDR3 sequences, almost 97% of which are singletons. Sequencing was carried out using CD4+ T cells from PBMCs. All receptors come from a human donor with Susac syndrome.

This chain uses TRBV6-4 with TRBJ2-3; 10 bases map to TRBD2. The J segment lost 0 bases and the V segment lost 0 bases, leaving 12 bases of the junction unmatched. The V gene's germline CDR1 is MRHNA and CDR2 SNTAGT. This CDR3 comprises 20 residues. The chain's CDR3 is CASSDSRLAGAGTSTDTQYF. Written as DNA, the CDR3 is TGTGCCAGCAGTGACTCGAGGCTAGCGGGAGCGGGGACTAGCACAGATACGCAGTATTTT.

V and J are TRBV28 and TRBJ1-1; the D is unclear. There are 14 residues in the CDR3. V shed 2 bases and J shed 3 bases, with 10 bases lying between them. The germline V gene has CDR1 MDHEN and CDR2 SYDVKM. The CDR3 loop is CASSLVKRDTEAFF. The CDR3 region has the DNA TGTGCCAGCAGTTTAGTGAAAAGGGACACTGAAGCTTTCTTT.

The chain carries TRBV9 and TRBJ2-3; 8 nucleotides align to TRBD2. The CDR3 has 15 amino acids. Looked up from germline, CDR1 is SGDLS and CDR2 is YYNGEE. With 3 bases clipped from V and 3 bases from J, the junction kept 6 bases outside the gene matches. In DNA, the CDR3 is TGTGCCAGCAGCGATAGCGGGATGGGTACAGATACGCAGTATTTT. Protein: CASSDSGMGTDTQYF.

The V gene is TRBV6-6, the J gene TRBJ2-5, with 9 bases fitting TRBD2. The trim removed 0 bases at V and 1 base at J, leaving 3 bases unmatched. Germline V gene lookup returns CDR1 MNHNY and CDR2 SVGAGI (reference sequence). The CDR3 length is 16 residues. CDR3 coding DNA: TGTGCCAGCAGTTACTCAACTAGCGGGCCCCAAGAGACCCAGTACTTC. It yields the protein CASSYSTSGPQETQYF.

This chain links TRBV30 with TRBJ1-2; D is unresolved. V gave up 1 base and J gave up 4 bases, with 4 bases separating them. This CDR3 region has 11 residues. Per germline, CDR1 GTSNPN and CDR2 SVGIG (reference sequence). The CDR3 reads CAWSGVYGYTF. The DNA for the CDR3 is TGTGCCTGGAGTGGGGTCTATGGCTACACCTTC. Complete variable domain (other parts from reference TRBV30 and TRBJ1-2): SQTIHQWPATLVQPVGSPLSLECTVEGTSNPNLYWYRQAAGRGLQLLFYSVGIGQISSEVPQNLSASRPQDRQFILSSKKLLLSDSGFYLCAWSGVYGYTFGSGTRLTVV.

The CDR3 DNA follows: TGTGCCAGCAGGTTCACTCGAGCCTCTGGGGCCAACGTCCTGACTTTC. This translates into CASRFTRASGANVLTF. This sequence joins TRBV28 and TRBJ2-6; D gene uncertain. The V gene lost 6 bases and the J gene lost 0 bases, with 12 bases spanning the gap. CDR1 is MDHEN and CDR2 is SYDVKM in the germline V gene. CDR3 length: 16 residues.

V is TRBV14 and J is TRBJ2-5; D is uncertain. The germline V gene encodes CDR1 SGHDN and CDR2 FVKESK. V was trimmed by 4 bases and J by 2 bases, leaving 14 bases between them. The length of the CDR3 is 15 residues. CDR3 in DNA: TGTGCCAGCAGCCCCCTGACCTCTACTCAAGAGACCCAGTACTTC. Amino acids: CASSPLTSTQETQYF.

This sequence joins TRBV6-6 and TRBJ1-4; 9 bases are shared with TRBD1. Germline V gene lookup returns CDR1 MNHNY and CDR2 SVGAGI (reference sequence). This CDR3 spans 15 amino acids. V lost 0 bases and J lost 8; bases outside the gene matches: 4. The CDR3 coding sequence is TGTGCCAGCAGTTACTCGGGACAGGGCGAGGAAAAACTGTTTTTT. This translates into CASSYSGQGEEKLFF.

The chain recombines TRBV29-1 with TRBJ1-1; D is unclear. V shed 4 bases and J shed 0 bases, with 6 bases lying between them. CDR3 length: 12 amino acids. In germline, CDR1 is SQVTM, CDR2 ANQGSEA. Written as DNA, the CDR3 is TGCAGCGTTGCCGGGTTGAACACTGAAGCTTTCTTT. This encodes CSVAGLNTEAFF.

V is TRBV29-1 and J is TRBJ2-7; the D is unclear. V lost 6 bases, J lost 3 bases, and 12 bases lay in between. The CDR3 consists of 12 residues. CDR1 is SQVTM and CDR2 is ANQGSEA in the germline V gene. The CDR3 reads CSVLTGGYEQYF. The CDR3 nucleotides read TGCAGCGTCCTTACGGGTGGCTACGAGCAGTACTTC.

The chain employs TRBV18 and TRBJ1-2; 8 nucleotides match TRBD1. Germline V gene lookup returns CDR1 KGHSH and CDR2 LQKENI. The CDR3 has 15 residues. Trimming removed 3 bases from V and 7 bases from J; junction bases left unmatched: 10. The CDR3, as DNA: TGTGCCAGCTCACCCCCGGGACAGGTTGGGTTTGGCTACACCTTC. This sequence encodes CASSPPGQVGFGYTF.

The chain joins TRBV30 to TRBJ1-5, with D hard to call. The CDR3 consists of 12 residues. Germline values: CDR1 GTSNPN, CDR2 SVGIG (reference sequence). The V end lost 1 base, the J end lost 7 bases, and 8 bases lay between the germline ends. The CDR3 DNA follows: TGTGCCTGGAGTGGGGTATTCCAGCCCCAGCATTTT. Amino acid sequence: CAWSGVFQPQHF.

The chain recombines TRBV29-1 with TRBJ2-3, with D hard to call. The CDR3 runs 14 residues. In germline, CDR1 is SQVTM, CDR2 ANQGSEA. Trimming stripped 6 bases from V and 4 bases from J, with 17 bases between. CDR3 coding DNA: TGCAGCGTGGATCTAGTAAATCGGGCAGATACGCAGTATTTT. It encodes CSVDLVNRADTQYF.

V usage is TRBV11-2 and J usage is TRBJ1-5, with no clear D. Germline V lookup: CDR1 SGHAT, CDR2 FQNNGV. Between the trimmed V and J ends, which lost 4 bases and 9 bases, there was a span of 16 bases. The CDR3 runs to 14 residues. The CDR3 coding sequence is TGTGCCAGCAGCTCATCCTCCCGATACTCGCCCCAGCATTTT. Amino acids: CASSSSSRYSPQHF.

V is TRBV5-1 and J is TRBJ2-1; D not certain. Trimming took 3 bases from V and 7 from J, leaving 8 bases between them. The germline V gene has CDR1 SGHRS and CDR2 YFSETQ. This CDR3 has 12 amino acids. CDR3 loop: CASSSVMNEQFF. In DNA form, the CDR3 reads TGCGCCAGCAGCTCTGTCATGAATGAGCAGTTCTTC.

The CDR3 DNA is TGTGCCAGCAGCATAATACAGGACATCAGGGTCGGGGAGCTGTTTTTT. This translates into CASSIIQDIRVGELFF. This chain links TRBV7-6 with TRBJ2-2, with D possibly TRBD1 on 5 matching bases. Germline CDR1 reads SGHVS; CDR2 reads FNYEAQ. This CDR3 is 16 amino acids long. The germline V and J ends were trimmed by 5 bases and 7 bases, with 20 bases remaining between them.

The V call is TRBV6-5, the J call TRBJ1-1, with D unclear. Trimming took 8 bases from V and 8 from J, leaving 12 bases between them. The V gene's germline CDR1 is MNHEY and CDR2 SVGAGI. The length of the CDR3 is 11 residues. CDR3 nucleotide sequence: TGTGCCAGCGCAATCGCGGGGGAAGCTTTCTTT. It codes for CASAIAGEAFF.

The CDR3 loop reads CSGGTIRDEQYF. DNA of the CDR3: TGCAGCGGCGGGACTATTAGGGACGAGCAGTACTTC. The V gene is TRBV29-1, the J gene TRBJ2-7; 7 bases fit TRBD2. CDR3 length: 12 amino acids. Germline V gives CDR1 SQVTM, CDR2 ANQGSEA. V lost 7 bases to trimming and J lost 5 bases; unmatched junction nucleotides: 8.

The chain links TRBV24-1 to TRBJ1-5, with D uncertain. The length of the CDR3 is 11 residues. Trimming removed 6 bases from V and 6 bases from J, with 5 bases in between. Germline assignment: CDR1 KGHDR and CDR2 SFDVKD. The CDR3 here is CATSLPQPQHF. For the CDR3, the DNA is TGTGCCACCAGTTTACCTCAGCCCCAGCATTTT.

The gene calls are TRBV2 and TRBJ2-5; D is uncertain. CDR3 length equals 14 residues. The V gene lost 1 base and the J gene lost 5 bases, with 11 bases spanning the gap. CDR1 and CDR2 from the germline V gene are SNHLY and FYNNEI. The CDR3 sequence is CASSEVSIRETQYF. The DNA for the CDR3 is TGTGCCAGCAGTGAAGTCTCCATCCGGGAGACCCAGTACTTC.

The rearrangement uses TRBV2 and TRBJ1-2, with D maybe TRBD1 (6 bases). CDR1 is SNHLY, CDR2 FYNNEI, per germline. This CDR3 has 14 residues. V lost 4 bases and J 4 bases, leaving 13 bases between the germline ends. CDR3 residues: CASSAGQQIYGYTF. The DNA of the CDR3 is TGTGCCAGCAGTGCCGGACAGCAAATCTATGGCTACACCTTC.

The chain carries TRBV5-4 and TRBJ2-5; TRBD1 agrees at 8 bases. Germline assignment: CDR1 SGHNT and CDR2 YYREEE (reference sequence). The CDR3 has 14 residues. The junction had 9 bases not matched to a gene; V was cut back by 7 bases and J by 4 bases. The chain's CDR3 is CASFGSRGRETQYF. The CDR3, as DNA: TGTGCCAGCTTTGGTTCCAGGGGGCGAGAGACCCAGTACTTC.

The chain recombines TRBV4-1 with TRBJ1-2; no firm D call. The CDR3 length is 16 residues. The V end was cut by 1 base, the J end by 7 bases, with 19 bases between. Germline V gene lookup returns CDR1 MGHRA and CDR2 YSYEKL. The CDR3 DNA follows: TGCGCCAGCAGCCAAGGGCTAGTGGGATCCCCCCGTGGCTACACCTTC. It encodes CASSQGLVGSPRGYTF.

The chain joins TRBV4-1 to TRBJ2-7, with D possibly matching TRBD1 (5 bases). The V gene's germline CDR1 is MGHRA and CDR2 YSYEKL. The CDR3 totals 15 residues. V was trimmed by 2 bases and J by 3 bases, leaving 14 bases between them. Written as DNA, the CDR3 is TGCGCCAGCAGCCAAACCAGGGCGTTGGACTACGAGCAGTACTTC. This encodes CASSQTRALDYEQYF.